The 26 T cell receptor beta chains below were found in one sample sequenced in a study of cytomegalovirus exposure and HLA in healthy donors (dated by TCRdb to between 2016 and 2019). Library preparation employed the immunoSEQ multiplex PCR assay. A mixture of 60 forward primers for TCR Vbeta segments and 13 reverse primers for TCR Jbeta segments was used in the multiplex PCR. Drawn from immuneACCESS, this table holds only the in-frame rearrangements with V and J called that TCRdb kept. Clones are partly lost; checked studies trace under half to an unresolved V gene and leave the rest unexplained. For this sample there are tens of thousands of clones; about four fifths appear just once. The top ten hold about 3.8% of the sample. The sample was PBMCs. These receptors came from a woman aged 40 to 50 in good health and CMV-seronegative.

This clone has just a few counts. This sequence joins TRBV6-6 and TRBJ2-7, with D tentatively TRBD2 (5 bases). From germline, CDR1 is MNHNY and CDR2 SVGAGI (reference sequence). Between the trimmed V and J ends, which lost 5 bases and 1 base, there was a span of 12 bases. The CDR3 is 14 amino acids. CDR3 amino acids: CASSLRGESYEQYF. CDR3 coding DNA: TGTGCCAGCAGTCTCCGGGGAGAATCCTACGAGCAGTACTTC.

This chain links TRBV19 with TRBJ2-7, with TRBD1 matching over 8 bases. Germline lookup yields CDR1 LNHDA and CDR2 SQIVND (reference sequence). Trimming took 11 bases from V and 7 from J; bases not matched to a gene: 25. The CDR3 contains 17 residues. CDR3: CAGPGQEKILFMGEQYF. CDR3 bases: TGTGCCGGCCCGGGACAGGAGAAAATTCTCTTTATGGGGGAGCAGTACTTC.

The chain combines TRBV7-3 with TRBJ2-2; 11 bases fit TRBD1. CDR1 and CDR2 (germline): SGHTA, FQGTGA. V lost 4 bases, J lost 6 bases, and 7 bases stayed unmatched. The CDR3 contains 16 residues. The CDR3 nucleotides read TGTGCCAGCAGCTCCGGACAGGGGGCTGGGGCCGGGGAGCTGTTTTTT. The encoded protein is CASSSGQGAGAGELFF.

This clone came up once. The junction does not match germline at one end; this may be a read error. The chain links TRBV5-4 to TRBJ1-2; maybe TRBD1 (5 bases). The CDR3 spans 13 residues. Germline lookup yields CDR1 SGHNT and CDR2 YYREEE (reference sequence). The CDR3 sequence: CASSPPGNYGYPF. CDR3 bases: TGTGCCAGCAGTCCGCCAGGGAACTATGGCTACCCCTTC.

J is TRBJ1-3 and V is TRBV29-1; D is perhaps TRBD1 (5 bases). Germline-derived CDR1 and CDR2 are SQVTM and ANQGSEA. V lost 6 bases and J 0 bases, leaving 12 bases between the germline ends. This CDR3 spans 14 amino acids. In DNA form, the CDR3 reads TGCAGCGTACGAGGACATCTCTCTGGAAACACCATATATTTT. It is translated as CSVRGHLSGNTIYF.

The genes are TRBV7-2 and TRBJ2-5, with TRBD1 identical over 10 bases. The germline gives CDR1 SGHTA, CDR2 FQGNSA. V was clipped by 6 bases and J by 6 bases; unmatched bases: 7. The CDR3 consists of 14 residues. The CDR3 loop reads CASSFPGQGKTQYF. For the CDR3, the DNA is TGTGCCAGCAGTTTTCCGGGACAGGGGAAGACCCAGTACTTC.

This clone counts as medium-sized. The chain carries TRBV18 and TRBJ1-1, with 11 positions matching TRBD1. Germline V lookup: CDR1 KGHSH, CDR2 LQKENI. Losses at the gene ends were 5 bases for V and 0 bases for J; bases not matched to a gene: 8. The CDR3 extends over 17 amino acids. CDR3 residues: CASSFRDRGEVNTEAFF. CDR3 DNA: TGTGCCAGCTCATTCCGGGACAGGGGGGAGGTGAACACTGAAGCTTTCTTT.

This clone occurred once. The chain carries TRBV5-1 and TRBJ2-7; 9 positions match TRBD1. With 2 bases clipped from V and 3 bases from J, the junction kept 3 bases outside the gene matches. The CDR3 extends over 14 amino acids. Per germline, CDR1 SGHRS and CDR2 YFSETQ. CDR3 region: CASSLQGANYEQYF. CDR3 nucleotide sequence: TGCGCCAGCAGCTTACAGGGGGCTAACTACGAGCAGTACTTC.

V is TRBV5-4 and J is TRBJ2-5, with D perhaps TRBD2 (5 bases). Germline-derived CDR1 and CDR2 are SGHNT and YYREEE (reference sequence). V was shortened by 2 bases and J by 11 bases, with 19 bases between the two germline ends. The CDR3 runs 14 residues. CDR3 protein: CASSFFESVGEQYF. CDR3 sequence (DNA): TGTGCCAGCAGCTTTTTCGAATCGGTCGGGGAGCAGTACTTC.

This clone was recorded only once. The CDR3 sequence: CASSSRTGDTGELFF. The CDR3 nucleotides are TGCGCCAGCAGCTCGCGGACGGGGGACACCGGGGAGCTGTTTTTT. The J gene is TRBJ2-2, the V gene TRBV5-1; D perhaps matches TRBD2 (6 bases). V was shortened by 3 bases and J by 3 bases, with 12 bases between the two germline ends. The CDR3 sequence is 15 residues long. CDR1 and CDR2 (germline): SGHRS, YFSETQ. The complete variable domain, with remaining parts taken from reference TRBV5-1 and TRBJ2-2, reads KAGVTQTPRYLIKTRGQQVTLSCSPISGHRSVSWYQQTPGQGLQFLFEYFSETQRNKGNFPGRFSGRQFSNSRSEMNVSTLELGDSALYLCASSSRTGDTGELFFGEGSRLTVL.

The chain carries TRBV29-1 and TRBJ1-1, with D perhaps matching TRBD1 (5 bases). CDR3 length: 14 amino acids. The V and J ends lost 3 bases and 2 bases respectively, with 13 bases between them. Germline CDR1 is SQVTM and CDR2 is ANQGSEA. CDR3 DNA: TGCAGCGTTGACCTGGGACTGATAAACACTGAAGCTTTCTTT. Residues: CSVDLGLINTEAFF.

For this clone: One end of the junction varies from germline; a read error may be responsible. V and J are TRBV6-5 and TRBJ2-6; perhaps TRBD2 as D (7 bases). Germline V gives CDR1 MNHEY, CDR2 SVGAGI. CDR3 size: 15 residues. CDR3 sequence (DNA): TGTGCCGCTGCGGGGGCTAGCTCTGGGGCCAACGTCCTGCCTTTC. It specifies CAAAGASSGANVLPF.

This chain connects TRBV29-1 to TRBJ2-1; tentatively, D is TRBD2 (5 bases). Between the trimmed V and J ends, which lost 1 base and 0 bases, there was a span of 7 bases. Germline CDR1 reads SQVTM; CDR2 reads ANQGSEA. The CDR3 sequence is 14 residues long. CDR3 DNA sequence: TGCAGCGTTGAAGGAGGGAGCTCCTACAATGAGCAGTTCTTC. Protein sequence: CSVEGGSSYNEQFF.

This chain uses TRBV5-8 with TRBJ1-1; D is uncertain. V gave up 6 bases and J gave up 6 bases, with 12 bases separating them. CDR3 length: 12 amino acids. Germline assignment: CDR1 SGHTS and CDR2 YDEGEE. DNA for the CDR3: TGTGCCAGCAATCCCACATGGCCTGAAGCTTTCTTT. Amino acid sequence: CASNPTWPEAFF.

The rearrangement joins TRBV15 to TRBJ1-3; D is unresolved. CDR3 length equals 15 residues. CDR1 and CDR2 (germline): LNHNV, YYDKDF (reference sequence). V was clipped by 1 base and J by 0 bases, with 7 bases between them. For the CDR3, the DNA is TGTGCCACCAGCAGAGCACCGAGCTCTGGAAACACCATATATTTT. As protein: CATSRAPSSGNTIYF.

The chain uses TRBV7-2 and TRBJ2-1, with D hard to call. The germline V and J ends were trimmed by 1 base and 6 bases, with 7 bases remaining between them. CDR1 and CDR2 (germline): SGHTA, FQGNSA. This CDR3 has 13 residues. The CDR3 DNA sequence: TGTGCCAGCAGCTTAGTCTACCTCAATGAGCAGTTCTTC. Protein: CASSLVYLNEQFF.

The V and J genes are TRBV7-9 and TRBJ1-2, with no clear D. V shed 1 base and J shed 11 bases, with 20 bases lying between them. CDR1 and CDR2 (germline): SEHNR, FQNEAQ (reference sequence). CDR3 size: 15 residues. The DNA of the CDR3 is TGTGCCAGCAGCTTAGAAGGTGGCTGGGAAGGAGGGTACACCTTC. It codes for CASSLEGGWEGGYTF.

The V gene is TRBV10-2, the J gene TRBJ2-1; possible D gene TRBD2, 6 bases. The CDR3 has 11 residues. The germline V and J ends were trimmed by 1 base and 12 bases, with 7 bases remaining between them. The V gene's germline CDR1 is WSHSY and CDR2 SAAADI. The CDR3 spells CASSELRGQFF. In nucleotides, the CDR3 is TGCGCCAGCAGTGAGTTGCGGGGGCAGTTCTTC.

This sequence joins TRBV7-2 and TRBJ1-5; D remains ambiguous. CDR3 length: 14 amino acids. Germline CDR1 is SGHTA and CDR2 is FQGNSA. The V end was cut by 1 base, the J end by 3 bases, with 7 bases between. CDR3 loop: CASSLGEVNQPQHF. In DNA form, the CDR3 reads TGTGCCAGCAGCTTAGGGGAGGTCAATCAGCCCCAGCATTTT.

The rearrangement links TRBV6-5 to TRBJ2-5, with 11 bases lining up with TRBD1. The CDR3 has 16 residues. The germline V gene encodes CDR1 MNHEY and CDR2 SVGAGI. The ends lost 2 bases at V and 4 bases at J; junction bases unmatched: 6. CDR3 bases: TGTGCCAGCAGTTACCGGGACAGGGGGTTCGGAGAGACCCAGTACTTC. This sequence encodes CASSYRDRGFGETQYF.

The genes are TRBV9 and TRBJ2-3; 11 bases are shared with TRBD2. The CDR3 runs 17 residues. Germline V gene data show CDR1 as SGDLS and CDR2 as YYNGEE. The V gene end was trimmed by 4 bases and the J gene end by 2 bases; junction bases not matched to a gene: 9. The CDR3: CASSPEVTSGVTDTQYF. Here the CDR3 DNA reads TGTGCCAGCAGCCCAGAGGTGACTAGCGGGGTCACAGATACGCAGTATTTT.

A note on this clone: The junction departs from the called germline gene at one end, perhaps through a read error. This rearrangement joins TRBV7-2 to TRBJ1-2; tentatively, D is TRBD1 (5 bases). The CDR3 extends over 14 amino acids. Germline lookup yields CDR1 SGHTA and CDR2 FQGNSA. CDR3 sequence (DNA): TGTGCCAGCACCTTAGCGGGGCAGATCTATGGCTACACCTTC. Protein: CASTLAGQIYGYTF.

CDR3 in DNA: TGTGCCTGGGGGGGGACAGGGGCTAACACTGAAGCTTTCTTT. It translates to CAWGGTGANTEAFF. V is TRBV30 and J is TRBJ1-1, with 10 bases matching TRBD1. Germline V gives CDR1 GTSNPN, CDR2 SVGIG (reference sequence). Trimming at V came to 5 bases and at J to 2 bases, leaving 5 bases not matched to a gene. The CDR3 runs 14 residues.

The J gene is TRBJ1-3, the V gene TRBV10-3; 9 positions match TRBD1. V was clipped by 4 bases and J by 4 bases; unmatched bases: 5. This CDR3 has 15 amino acids. CDR1 and CDR2 (germline): ENHRY, SYGVKD. The CDR3 DNA sequence: TGTGCCATCAGTGCCGGGACAGGGATCGGAAACACCATATATTTT. It encodes CAISAGTGIGNTIYF.

This rearrangement joins TRBV19 to TRBJ1-1; no clear D. The CDR3 covers 15 residues. V lost 5 bases and J lost 1, with 14 bases in between. Germline-derived CDR1 and CDR2 are LNHDA and SQIVND (reference sequence). DNA of the CDR3: TGTGCCAGTAGTTGGAGTTTGGAGGGGAACACTGAAGCTTTCTTT. This translates into CASSWSLEGNTEAFF.

The V gene is TRBV18, the J gene TRBJ2-1; D is uncertain. V was cut by 5 bases and J by 4 bases, with 15 bases left in between. The CDR3 consists of 15 residues. The germline CDR1 and CDR2 sequences are KGHSH and LQKENI. CDR3 nucleotide sequence: TGTGCCAGCTCATCTCCCACGGAGCCGTACAATGAGCAGTTCTTC. Encoded protein: CASSSPTEPYNEQFF.